Below are 5 T cell receptor beta chains sequenced from a single sample in a study of T-cell reconstitution after alpha-beta-depleted transplantation in children. TCRbeta library construction was performed incorporating unique molecular identifiers. TCRdb reprocessed the PCR reads via MiXCR and lists one record per CDR3 protein. The table has 640,000 or so distinct CDR3 sequences, 16% seen once. Sequencing was performed on PBMCs from the stem cell graft donor, taken from the stem cell graft. These receptors were obtained from a human donor who donated a stem cell graft to a child with acute myeloid leukemia.

This clonotype was seen a few times. This chain uses TRBV10-3 with TRBJ2-2, with a weak D call TRBD2 (5 bases). There are 15 residues in the CDR3. The germline gives CDR1 ENHRY, CDR2 SYGVKD. V shed 3 bases and J shed 0 bases, with 8 bases lying between them. The CDR3 DNA reads as TGTGCCATCAGTGAAGAGGGAGCGAACACCGGGGAGCTGTTTTTT. It encodes CAISEEGANTGELFF.

This clonotype was seen only a few times. The chain uses TRBV20-1 and TRBJ2-1; unclear D gene. V was cut by 3 bases and J by 4 bases, with 16 bases left in between. Looked up from germline, CDR1 is DFQATT and CDR2 is SNEGSKA (reference sequence). CDR3 size: 15 residues. The CDR3 is CSARGLPNTYNEQFF. The CDR3, as DNA: TGCAGTGCTAGGGGCCTACCTAACACTTACAATGAGCAGTTCTTC.

Ten or more counts support this clonotype. This chain joins TRBV20-1 and TRBJ1-5, with D possibly TRBD1 on 6 matching bases. The germline CDR1 and CDR2 sequences are DFQATT and SNEGSKA (reference sequence). The CDR3 spans 15 residues. V lost 4 bases and J 4 bases, leaving 17 bases between the germline ends. CDR3: CSATSPGAKNQPQHF. The CDR3 nucleotides are TGCAGTGCTACCTCCCCAGGGGCTAAAAATCAGCCCCAGCATTTT.

This clonotype came up many times. The rearrangement joins TRBV20-1 to TRBJ2-5, with D possibly matching TRBD1 (6 bases). Germline CDR1 and CDR2: DFQATT and SNEGSKA (reference sequence). CDR3 length: 14 residues. Trimming stripped 3 bases from V and 4 bases from J, with 15 bases between. The DNA for the CDR3 is TGCAGTGCTAGTACCACAGGGAGAGGAGAGACCCAGTACTTC. It codes for CSASTTGRGETQYF.

This clonotype was counted many times. The chain has TRBV12-3 or TRBV12-4 and TRBJ1-6; a possible D gene is TRBD1 (5 bases). Trimming shortened V by 8 bases and J by 3 bases, and 11 bases separated the two germline ends. The CDR3 loop spans 14 amino acids. CDR3 bases: TGTGCCAGCTGGGGACGTAACTATAATTCACCCCTCCACTTT. Amino acids: CASWGRNYNSPLHF.